This TCR beta chain was observed in a study of radiotherapy plus CTLA-4 blockade in lung cancer. General study points: How blood T cell clones changed early, along with interferon-beta, reportedly forecast response best.

This table comes from immunoSEQ multiplex PCR, and its TCRdb copy is limited to in-frame clones, with some not included. This sample yields approximately 100,000 clones, of which over 75% are seen a single time; less than 2.5% belongs to the top ten. Germline V gene sequence: CDR1 GTSNPN, CDR2 SVGIG (reference sequence). There are 15 residues in the CDR3. Trimming pared 5 bases from V and 0 bases from J, leaving 16 bases between. A note on this clone: Antigen specificity is unknown.

The sequence derives from a human donor with non-small cell lung cancer that progressed on radiotherapy plus ipilimumab. Some clones in this sample may be carry-over from other donors' samples. This sample comprised peripheral blood, obtained from a patient treated with radiotherapy plus ipilimumab. The genes are TRBV30 and TRBJ1-2, with unresolved D. In DNA form, the CDR3 reads TGTGCCTGGTCTTTGATAGGAAGAGCTAACTATGGCTACACCTTC. Amino acid sequence: CAWSLIGRANYGYTF.